This T cell receptor (beta chain) was recovered during a study of memory CD4+ T cells and cytomegalovirus serostatus. Across the study: Of the healthy Belgian adults, nine or ten were CMV seropositive and more than 20 seronegative.

The sort gate was single viable CD3+CD4+CD8-CD45RO+ cells for memory CD4+ T cells. CMV serostatus came from serum IgG against pp150, pp28, p38, p52. Total CD4+ T cells were enriched by CD4 positive selection. The CDR3 length is 13 residues. Trimming cost V 8 bases and J 3 bases; bases outside gene matches: 7. Germline CDR1 MNHEY, CDR2 SMNVEV (reference sequence). Data came from immunoSEQ multiplex PCR; TCRdb stores just in-frame clones and leaves some out. The sample yields some 95,000 clones, 80% seen once. V and J are TRBV27 and TRBJ2-7; TRBD1 matches at 7 bases. Material for sequencing was memory CD4+ T cells from blood. The receptor was derived from an adult in good health and CMV-seropositive. The CDR3 DNA is TGTGCCAGCCCCACGGCAGGGGGCTACGAGCAGTACTTC. This codes for CASPTAGGYEQYF.